Listed here are 10 T cell receptor beta chains from one sample, sequenced in a study of CD8 T cells in Susac syndrome. RNA amounts of about 0.5 to 1 ug underwent reverse transcription with random hexamers. Each CDR3 protein gets one entry after TCRdb re-called the immunoSEQ multiplex PCR reads with MiXCR. The sample has some 110,000 distinct CDR3 sequences, around 94% seen once. The material sequenced was CD4+ T cells from PBMCs. Receptor source: a human donor with multiple sclerosis.

The V call is TRBV2, the J call TRBJ1-2; D uncertain. The germline V and J ends were trimmed by 6 bases and 5 bases, with 16 bases remaining between them. The CDR3 spans 14 residues. CDR1 and CDR2 (germline): SNHLY, FYNNEI. CDR3 in amino acids: CASRSRDWEYGYTF. CDR3 coding DNA: TGTGCCAGCAGATCAAGGGATTGGGAATATGGCTACACCTTC.

The chain has TRBV19 and TRBJ2-5; D is undetermined. The V and J ends lost 4 bases and 2 bases respectively, with 5 bases between them. Germline CDR1 and CDR2: LNHDA and SQIVND (reference sequence). This CDR3 comprises 12 residues. CDR3 nucleotide sequence: TGTGCCAGTAGTAACGGTCAAGAGACCCAGTACTTC. Amino acids: CASSNGQETQYF.

CDR3 nucleotides: TGTGCCAGCAGCCCTCTGGGGACAGGGTCCTACGAGCAGTACTTC. This translates into CASSPLGTGSYEQYF. The V and J genes are TRBV9 and TRBJ2-7; 9 bases are a match to TRBD1. The CDR3 spans 15 residues. J was trimmed by 1 base and V by 4 bases; bases with no gene match: 6. Germline CDR1 reads SGDLS; CDR2 reads YYNGEE.

The V and J genes are TRBV9 and TRBJ1-2, with D possibly being TRBD1 (6 bases). Trimming removed 3 bases from V and 8 bases from J, with 11 bases in between. This CDR3 has 12 amino acids. The germline gives CDR1 SGDLS, CDR2 YYNGEE. In DNA, the CDR3 is TGTGCCAGCAGCGCCAACAGGGACGGCTACACCTTC. It specifies CASSANRDGYTF.

This chain uses TRBV6-5 with TRBJ1-1, with D unclear. Trimming removed 6 bases at V and 3 bases at J, with 11 bases between. Germline V gives CDR1 MNHEY, CDR2 SVGAGI. The CDR3 loop spans 13 amino acids. CDR3 coding DNA: TGTGCCAGCAGACGTTTCTCGGACACTGAAGCTTTCTTT. Translation: CASRRFSDTEAFF.

This chain links TRBV6-5 with TRBJ1-2; unclear D gene. Germline CDR1 reads MNHEY; CDR2 reads SVGAGI. The CDR3 has 14 amino acids. The V and J ends lost 0 bases and 3 bases respectively, with 8 bases between them. Written as DNA, the CDR3 is TGTGCCAGCAGTTACTCGGGCCAGTACTATGGCTACACCTTC. Amino acid sequence: CASSYSGQYYGYTF.

This clonotype was detected once. The rearrangement links TRBV5-4 to TRBJ1-2; D is unclear. The CDR3 covers 15 residues. Germline CDR1 reads SGHNT; CDR2 reads YYREEE (reference sequence). Trimming removed 0 bases from V and 4 bases from J, with 13 bases in between. The CDR3: CASSLGFRLSYGYTF. The CDR3, as DNA: TGTGCCAGCAGCTTGGGTTTCCGGTTGAGCTATGGCTACACCTTC.

A single count supports this clonotype. This chain links TRBV9 with TRBJ2-2; 8 nucleotides agree with TRBD1. Germline V gene lookup returns CDR1 SGDLS and CDR2 YYNGEE. V shed 3 bases, J shed 8 bases, and the junction held 9 bases outside the gene matches. This CDR3 has 15 residues. CDR3 DNA sequence: TGTGCCAGCAGCGAAACCGGGACAGGCCCTGGGGAGCTGTTTTTT. This gives the protein CASSETGTGPGELFF.

The rearrangement joins TRBV29-1 to TRBJ1-5; possibly TRBD1 for D (5 bases). This CDR3 is built from 15 residues. V was pared by 6 bases and J by 2 bases, with 17 bases between. CDR1 SQVTM and CDR2 ANQGSEA come from the germline V gene. Here the CDR3 reads CSVATGTQGNQPQHF. DNA of the CDR3: TGCAGCGTGGCAACCGGGACCCAGGGCAATCAGCCCCAGCATTTT.

The rearrangement joins TRBV4-2 to TRBJ1-2; D uncertain. V was cut by 1 base and J by 2 bases, with 8 bases left in between. CDR1 and CDR2 (germline): LGHNA, YNFKEQ. This CDR3 contains 14 residues. CDR3 amino acids: CASSQVTGNYGYTF. The CDR3 DNA is TGTGCCAGCAGCCAAGTGACGGGGAACTATGGCTACACCTTC.